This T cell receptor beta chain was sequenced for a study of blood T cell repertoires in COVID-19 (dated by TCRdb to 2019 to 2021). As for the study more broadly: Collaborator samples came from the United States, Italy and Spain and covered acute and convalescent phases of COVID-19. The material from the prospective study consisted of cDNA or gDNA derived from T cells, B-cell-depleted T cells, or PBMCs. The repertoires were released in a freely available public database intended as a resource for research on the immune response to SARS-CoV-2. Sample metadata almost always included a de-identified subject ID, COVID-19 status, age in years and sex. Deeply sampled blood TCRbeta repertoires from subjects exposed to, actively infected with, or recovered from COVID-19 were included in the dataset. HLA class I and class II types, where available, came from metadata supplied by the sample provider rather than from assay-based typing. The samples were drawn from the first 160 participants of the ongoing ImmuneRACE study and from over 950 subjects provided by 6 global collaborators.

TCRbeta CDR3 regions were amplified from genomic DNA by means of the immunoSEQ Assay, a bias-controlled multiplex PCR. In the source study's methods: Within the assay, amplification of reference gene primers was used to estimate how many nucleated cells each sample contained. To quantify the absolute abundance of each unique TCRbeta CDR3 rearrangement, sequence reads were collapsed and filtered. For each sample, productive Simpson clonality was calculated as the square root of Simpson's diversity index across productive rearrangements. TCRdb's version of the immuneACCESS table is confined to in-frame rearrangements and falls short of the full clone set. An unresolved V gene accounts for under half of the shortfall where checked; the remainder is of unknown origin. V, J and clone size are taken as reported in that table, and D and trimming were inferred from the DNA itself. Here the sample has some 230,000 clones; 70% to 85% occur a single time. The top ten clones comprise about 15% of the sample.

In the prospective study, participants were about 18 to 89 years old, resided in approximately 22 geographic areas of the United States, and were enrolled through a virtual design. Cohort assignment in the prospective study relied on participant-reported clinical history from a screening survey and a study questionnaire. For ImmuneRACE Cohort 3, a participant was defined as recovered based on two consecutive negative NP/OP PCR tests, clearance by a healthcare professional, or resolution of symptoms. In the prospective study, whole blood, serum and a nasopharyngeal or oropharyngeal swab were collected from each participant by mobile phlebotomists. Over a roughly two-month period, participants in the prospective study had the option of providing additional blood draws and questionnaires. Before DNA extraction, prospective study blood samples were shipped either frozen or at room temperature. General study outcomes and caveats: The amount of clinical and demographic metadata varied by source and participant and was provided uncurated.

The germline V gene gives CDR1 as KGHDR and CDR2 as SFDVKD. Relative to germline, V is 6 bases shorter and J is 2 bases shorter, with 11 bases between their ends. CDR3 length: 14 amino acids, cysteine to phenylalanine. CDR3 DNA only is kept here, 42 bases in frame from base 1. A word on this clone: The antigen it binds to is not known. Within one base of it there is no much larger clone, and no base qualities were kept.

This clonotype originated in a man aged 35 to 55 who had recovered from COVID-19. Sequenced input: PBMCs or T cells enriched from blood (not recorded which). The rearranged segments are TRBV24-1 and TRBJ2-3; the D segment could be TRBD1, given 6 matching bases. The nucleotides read TGTGCCACCAGTATGACAGGTTTCACAGATACGCAGTATTTT. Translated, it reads CATSMTGFTDTQYF.